These T cell receptor beta chains were read from a single sample in a study of CD8 T cells in ankylosing spondylitis. TCRdb fed the 5' RACE reads into MiXCR, producing one record per CDR3 protein. The sample lists about 460,000 distinct CDR3 sequences, approximately 5.3% occurring once. Sequencing was done on a sample of blood, either unsorted or a sorted T cell fraction (not recorded which). The receptor source for this set is a male donor with ankylosing spondylitis. CDR3s include the opening cysteine and the closing phenylalanine or tryptophan. The D gene is left open where the match is weak. The size of a clone is reported for some rows only, either as once, few or many, or as a class for expanded clones.

cdr3_aa	cdr3_nt	v_call	d_call	j_call	clone_size	cdr3_length
CASSHEAGRSGTDTQYF	TGTGCCAGCAGCCACGAAGCGGGACGTTCCGGTACAGATACGCAGTATTTT	TRBV14	TRBD2	TRBJ2-3	many	17
CAISEWTGTGAGQPQHF	TGTGCCATCAGTGAGTGGACCGGGACAGGGGCAGGCCAGCCCCAGCATTTT	TRBV10-3	TRBD1	TRBJ1-5	many	17
CSARVPGVIDEQYF	TGCAGTGCTAGAGTCCCAGGGGTTATCGACGAGCAGTACTTC	TRBV20-1	NA	TRBJ2-7	few	14
CASSQEQGRSEQYF	TGTGCCAGCAGCCAAGAGCAGGGTAGGTCCGAGCAGTACTTC	TRBV3-1	NA	TRBJ2-7	few	14
CASSNLGYEQYF	TGTGCCAGCAGCAATTTGGGCTACGAGCAGTACTTC	TRBV7-2	NA	TRBJ2-7	many	12
CASSYGGAGWETQYF	TGTGCCAGCAGTTACGGAGGAGCGGGGTGGGAGACCCAGTACTTC	TRBV6-2/TRBV6-3	TRBD2	TRBJ2-5	NA	15
CSARRDRGSQPQHF	TGCAGTGCTCGACGGGACAGGGGATCTCAGCCCCAGCATTTT	TRBV20-1	TRBD1	TRBJ1-5	many	14
CASSLDSYTEAFF	TGTGCCAGCAGCTTAGACTCCTACACTGAAGCTTTCTTT	TRBV7-2	NA	TRBJ1-1	many	13
CASSLDAQGALYF	TGTGCCAGCTCCCTGGATGCACAGGGGGCTCTGTACTTC	TRBV7-9	TRBD1	TRBJ2-7	few	13
CASLDRNEQYF	TGTGCCAGCCTCGACAGGAACGAGCAGTACTTC	TRBV5-4	NA	TRBJ2-7	many	11
CSVLLGETQYF	TGCAGCGTTCTATTGGGGGAGACGCAGTATTTT	TRBV29-1	NA	TRBJ2-3	many	11
CASSVEETNEKLFF	TGTGCCAGCAGTGTTGAGGAAACTAATGAAAAACTGTTTTTT	TRBV25-1	NA	TRBJ1-4	many	14
CASSSPDRVHGYTF	TGCGCCAGCAGCTCCCCCGACAGGGTGCATGGCTACACCTTC	TRBV5-1	TRBD1	TRBJ1-2	many	14
CSAREPDGAKNIQYF	TGCAGTGCTAGAGAACCTGACGGGGCCAAAAACATTCAGTACTTC	TRBV20-1	NA	TRBJ2-4	few	15
CASSLDPGVDGYTF	TGTGCCAGCAGCTTGGATCCAGGGGTTGATGGCTACACCTTC	TRBV5-6	NA	TRBJ1-2	many	14
CASSQDPQTGELFF	TGTGCCAGCAGCCAAGATCCCCAGACCGGGGAGCTGTTTTTT	TRBV3-1	NA	TRBJ2-2	many	14
CSARDFGTSGGQTYNEQFF	TGCAGTGCTAGAGATTTCGGGACTAGCGGGGGGCAGACCTACAATGAGCAGTTCTTC	TRBV20-1	TRBD2	TRBJ2-1	many	19
CASSLSGFQPQHF	TGTGCCAGCAGTTTAAGCGGTTTTCAGCCCCAGCATTTT	TRBV12-3/TRBV12-4	NA	TRBJ1-5	many	13
CSARGRLANTGELFF	TGCAGTGCTAGAGGTCGACTAGCCAACACCGGGGAGCTGTTTTTT	TRBV20-1	TRBD2	TRBJ2-2	many	15
CAISESTSGTYEQYF	TGTGCCATCAGTGAATCAACTAGCGGAACCTACGAGCAGTACTTC	TRBV10-3	TRBD2	TRBJ2-7	many	15
CSATTRAETQYF	TGCAGTGCTACTACAAGGGCAGAGACCCAGTACTTC	TRBV20-1	NA	TRBJ2-5	NA	12
CASSFVGDHEQYF	TGTGCCAGCAGCTTCGTCGGGGACCACGAGCAGTACTTC	TRBV11-2	NA	TRBJ2-7	many	13
CASSVVGFAYNEQFF	TGTGCCAGCAGTGTGGTTGGGTTTGCCTACAATGAGCAGTTCTTC	TRBV5-6	NA	TRBJ2-1	many	15
CATSRAIQGKTDTQYF	TGTGCCACCAGCAGAGCCATACAGGGGAAGACAGATACGCAGTATTTT	TRBV15	TRBD1	TRBJ2-3	many	16
CASSQPPGDEQYF	TGCGCCAGCAGCCAACCTCCTGGGGACGAGCAGTACTTC	TRBV4-1	NA	TRBJ2-7	many	13
CASRLAETYEQYF	TGTGCCAGCAGACTAGCGGAGACCTACGAGCAGTACTTC	TRBV6-6	TRBD2	TRBJ2-7	NA	13
CASSEPSPLAENTGELFF	TGCGCCAGCAGTGAGCCGAGCCCACTAGCGGAGAACACCGGGGAGCTGTTTTTT	TRBV10-2	TRBD2	TRBJ2-2	NA	18
CSARVVQGGYEQYF	TGCAGTGCTAGAGTCGTCCAGGGAGGCTACGAGCAGTACTTC	TRBV20-1	NA	TRBJ2-7	many	14
CASSPRGGDFYNEQFF	TGCGCCAGCAGCCCCCGGGGAGGGGACTTCTACAATGAGCAGTTCTTC	TRBV4-1	TRBD2	TRBJ2-1	NA	16
CASNLNGGYTEAFF	TGTGCCAGCAACCTCAACGGGGGGTACACTGAAGCTTTCTTT	TRBV12-3/TRBV12-4	NA	TRBJ1-1	many	14
CASSGRRDTQYF	TGTGCCAGCAGTGGGAGGAGAGATACGCAGTATTTT	TRBV28	NA	TRBJ2-3	many	12
CASSPRDASIYGYTF	TGTGCCAGCAGCCCCAGGGACGCTTCCATCTATGGCTACACCTTC	TRBV7-2	NA	TRBJ1-2	many	15
CASSLRLGGGHGYTF	TGTGCCAGCAGTTTAAGACTGGGAGGGGGCCATGGCTACACCTTC	TRBV12-3/TRBV12-4	TRBD1	TRBJ1-2	many	15
CATSGRRAGELFF	TGTGCCACCAGTGGGCGGAGGGCCGGGGAGCTGTTTTTT	TRBV24-1	NA	TRBJ2-2	many	13
CSARDRQGAHEQYF	TGCAGTGCTAGAGATCGACAGGGGGCCCACGAGCAGTACTTC	TRBV20-1	TRBD1	TRBJ2-7	many	14
CATSGRTRGQDPYSNQPQHF	TGTGCCACCAGTGGCCGGACCCGGGGACAGGACCCCTATAGCAATCAGCCCCAGCATTTT	TRBV24-1	TRBD1	TRBJ1-5	many	20
CAISGRPGEQYF	TGTGCCATCAGTGGTCGGCCGGGCGAGCAGTACTTC	TRBV10-3	NA	TRBJ2-7	many	12
CASSFGEPASDATEAFF	TGCGCCAGCAGCTTCGGGGAGCCAGCCTCTGATGCCACTGAAGCTTTCTTT	TRBV5-1	NA	TRBJ1-1	many	17
CASSRVWNTEAFF	TGTGCCAGCAGCAGGGTTTGGAACACTGAAGCTTTCTTT	TRBV6-2/TRBV6-3	NA	TRBJ1-1	many	13
CASSRWGGPSYEQYF	TGTGCCAGCAGCAGGTGGGGAGGACCTTCCTACGAGCAGTACTTC	TRBV3-1	NA	TRBJ2-7	few	15
CASSGPLGGVKQFF	TGTGCCAGCAGCGGACCACTAGGGGGCGTTAAGCAGTTCTTC	TRBV7-9	TRBD1	TRBJ2-1	few	14
CSAGLTRGSGRRTGELFF	TGCAGTGCCGGCCTGACTAGGGGTAGCGGGAGACGGACCGGGGAGCTGTTTTTT	TRBV20-1	TRBD2	TRBJ2-2	many	18
CATSWGQWSGYTF	TGTGCCACCAGCTGGGGACAGTGGAGTGGCTACACCTTC	TRBV15	TRBD1	TRBJ1-2	many	13
CASSQALSSYEQYF	TGTGCCAGCAGCCAGGCCCTGAGCTCCTACGAGCAGTACTTC	TRBV12-3/TRBV12-4	NA	TRBJ2-7	many	14
CASSIQENTGELFF	TGTGCCAGCAGCATACAGGAGAACACCGGGGAGCTGTTTTTT	TRBV5-5	NA	TRBJ2-2	many	14
CASSFLGYEQYF	TGTGCCAGCAGTTTTTTAGGCTACGAGCAGTACTTC	TRBV28	NA	TRBJ2-7	few	12
CASSLRADTDTQYF	TGCGCCAGCAGCTTGAGGGCAGACACAGATACGCAGTATTTT	TRBV5-1	NA	TRBJ2-3	many	14
CSVETGDYGYTF	TGCAGCGTGGAGACAGGCGACTATGGCTACACCTTC	TRBV29-1	NA	TRBJ1-2	many	12
CSAIGGEIQYF	TGCAGTGCGATAGGGGGTGAAATTCAGTACTTC	TRBV20-1	NA	TRBJ2-4	many	11
CSATSPGAYGYTF	TGCAGTGCTACCAGCCCGGGGGCTTATGGCTACACCTTC	TRBV20-1	NA	TRBJ1-2	many	13
CSAISGRVDSPLHF	TGCAGTGCTATCTCGGGCAGGGTCGATTCACCCCTCCACTTT	TRBV20-1	NA	TRBJ1-6	many	14
CASSRDSLNEQFF	TGTGCCAGCAGCCGGGACTCGCTCAATGAGCAGTTCTTC	TRBV7-3	NA	TRBJ2-1	many	13
CASSLWGRLNTEAFF	TGTGCCAGCAGTTTATGGGGCAGATTGAACACTGAAGCTTTCTTT	TRBV12-3/TRBV12-4	NA	TRBJ1-1	many	15